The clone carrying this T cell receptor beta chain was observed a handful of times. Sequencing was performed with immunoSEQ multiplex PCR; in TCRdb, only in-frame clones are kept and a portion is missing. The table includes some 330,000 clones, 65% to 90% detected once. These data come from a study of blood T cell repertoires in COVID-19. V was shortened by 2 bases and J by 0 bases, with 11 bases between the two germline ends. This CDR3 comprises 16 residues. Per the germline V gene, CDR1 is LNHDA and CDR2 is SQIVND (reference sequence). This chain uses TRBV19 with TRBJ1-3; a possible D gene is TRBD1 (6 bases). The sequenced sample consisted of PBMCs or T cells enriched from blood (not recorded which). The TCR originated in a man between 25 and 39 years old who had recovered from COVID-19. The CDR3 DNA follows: TGTGCCAGTAGTATACGGCAGGGGTACTCTGGAAACACCATATATTTT. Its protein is CASSIRQGYSGNTIYF. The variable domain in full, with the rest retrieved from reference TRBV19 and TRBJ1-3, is DGGITQSPKYLFRKEGQNVTLSCEQNLNHDAMYWYRQDPGQGLRLIYYSQIVNDFQKGDIAEGYSVSREKKESFPLTVTSAQKNPTAFYLCASSIRQGYSGNTIYFGEGSWLTVV.